Below, 30 T cell receptor beta chains from the same sample are listed, as sequenced in a study of Ad26.COV2.S vaccination and SARS-CoV-2 variants (dated by TCRdb to about 2021). The receptor library was made with the immunoSEQ multiplex PCR assay. TCRdb provides this immuneACCESS table in a form limited to in-frame rearrangements. Some clones are lacking; in checked studies, under half of them reflect an unresolved V gene, and why the rest are absent is not known. Recorded for this sample are around 400,000 clones; 90% of them occurred a single time. Over 9% of the sample lies in the top ten. Per the publication, the treatment or condition label means: about 20 received Ad26.COV2.S at low or high dose, single or two shots; roughly five received placebo; per-sample allocation not given. Repertoires of vaccine and placebo recipients were sequenced from samples collected on day 63 after the first injection.

The specimen was peripheral blood, collected in a trial of Ad26.COV2.S vaccine versus placebo. Every receptor here comes from a person between 18 and 59 years old who received the Ad26.COV2.S COVID-19 vaccine or a placebo.

This chain joins TRBV7-9 and TRBJ2-1, with D unclear. V was trimmed by 5 bases and J by 0 bases, leaving 5 bases between them. The CDR3 has 13 residues. Per the germline V gene, CDR1 is SEHNR and CDR2 is FQNEAQ (reference sequence). The CDR3 DNA follows: TGTGCCAGCAGCCGAGACTCCTACAATGAGCAGTTCTTC. It translates to CASSRDSYNEQFF.

The chain is built from TRBV5-6 and TRBJ2-7; D remains unclear. CDR3 length: 14 residues. Germline V lookup: CDR1 SGHDT, CDR2 YYEEEE. The V gene lost 6 bases and the J gene lost 3 bases, with 16 bases spanning the gap. CDR3: CASKDHEYIYEQYF. The DNA for the CDR3 is TGTGCCAGCAAAGACCACGAGTATATCTACGAGCAGTACTTC.

This sequence joins TRBV4-2 and TRBJ1-1; 9 positions match TRBD1. The germline CDR1 and CDR2 sequences are LGHNA and YNFKEQ. The length of the CDR3 is 19 residues. The junction had 14 bases not matched to a gene; V was cut back by 0 bases and J by 3 bases. The CDR3 loop is CASSQEISGQGRRDTEAFF. Written as DNA, the CDR3 is TGTGCCAGCAGCCAAGAGATTAGCGGACAGGGGAGGAGGGACACTGAAGCTTTCTTT.

The CDR3 sequence is CASSVEVGGMNTEAFF. As DNA, the CDR3 is TGTGCCAGCAGCGTAGAAGTAGGGGGTATGAACACTGAAGCTTTCTTT. The V call is TRBV9, the J call TRBJ1-1, with TRBD1 as a possible D gene (6 bases). CDR3 size: 16 residues. CDR1 is SGDLS, CDR2 YYNGEE, per germline. Trimming took off 0 bases at V and 0 bases at J, with 12 bases between the two ends.

This chain connects TRBV7-9 to TRBJ1-4, with D uncertain. V lost 2 bases to trimming and J lost 2 bases, with 9 bases between them. CDR1 and CDR2 from the germline V gene are SEHNR and FQNEAQ (reference sequence). This CDR3 region has 15 residues. The CDR3 DNA is TGTGCCAGCAGCTTAACGAGCAGCACTAATGAAAAACTGTTTTTT. This gives the protein CASSLTSSTNEKLFF.

The chain is built from TRBV2 and TRBJ2-3; TRBD1 agrees at 7 bases. Per the germline V gene, CDR1 is SNHLY and CDR2 is FYNNEI. V lost 8 bases to trimming and J lost 6 bases; unmatched junction nucleotides: 5. This CDR3 region has 12 residues. CDR3 sequence (DNA): TGTGCCAGCTCTCAGGGACAGGATACGCAGTATTTT. The encoded protein is CASSQGQDTQYF.

The rearrangement links TRBV5-4 to TRBJ2-3; 9 bases align to TRBD2. CDR3 length: 14 residues. CDR1 and CDR2 from the germline V gene are SGHNT and YYREEE (reference sequence). V lost 4 bases, J lost 4 bases, and 4 bases stayed unmatched. Here the CDR3 DNA reads TGTGCCAGCAGCCCAAGGACTAGCGCAGATACGCAGTATTTT. Translated, it gives CASSPRTSADTQYF.

The rearrangement joins TRBV4-1 to TRBJ1-6; 9 positions agree with TRBD1. J was trimmed by 9 bases and V by 0 bases; bases with no gene match: 9. The CDR3 runs to 17 residues. The germline gives CDR1 MGHRA, CDR2 YSYEKL. The CDR3 region is CASSQDRPDRGFSPLHF. As DNA, the CDR3 is TGCGCCAGCAGCCAAGATCGGCCGGACAGGGGCTTTTCACCCCTCCACTTT.

The chain carries TRBV27 and TRBJ2-1; no clear D. Germline assignment: CDR1 MNHEY and CDR2 SMNVEV (reference sequence). The CDR3 runs 14 residues. V gave up 2 bases and J gave up 1 base, with 6 bases separating them. CDR3 sequence (DNA): TGTGCCAGCAGTTTAGAGTGGTCCTACAATGAGCAGTTCTTC. It codes for CASSLEWSYNEQFF.

The V gene is TRBV7-9, the J gene TRBJ1-5; a weak D match, TRBD1 (6 bases). Trimming shortened V by 4 bases and J by 4 bases, and 14 bases separated the two germline ends. The CDR3 is made up of 15 amino acids. The germline gives CDR1 SEHNR, CDR2 FQNEAQ (reference sequence). This CDR3 is CASSSSQGPNQPQHF. CDR3 coding DNA: TGTGCCAGCAGCTCGTCACAGGGACCTAATCAGCCCCAGCATTTT.

V gene TRBV18 combines with J gene TRBJ1-5; TRBD1 matches 7 bases. The CDR3 runs to 16 residues. Trimming at V came to 5 bases and at J to 2 bases, leaving 9 bases not matched to a gene. Germline CDR1 is KGHSH and CDR2 is LQKENI. DNA of the CDR3: TGTGCCAGCTCAGCTACAAACAGGGGTGGCAATCAGCCCCAGCATTTT. It is translated as CASSATNRGGNQPQHF.

CDR3 loop: CASRASAEQFF. The CDR3 DNA reads as TGTGCCAGCAGGGCTAGCGCCGAGCAGTTCTTC. The V and J genes are TRBV12-3 or TRBV12-4 and TRBJ2-1; weak D call: TRBD2 (6 bases). The CDR3 is 11 residues long. Trimming removed 6 bases at V and 10 bases at J, with 10 bases between.

The J gene is TRBJ2-7, the V gene TRBV27; D might be TRBD1 (6 bases). The CDR3 extends over 16 amino acids. Germline V lookup: CDR1 MNHEY, CDR2 SMNVEV (reference sequence). V was pared by 6 bases and J by 3 bases, with 21 bases between. CDR3: CASRPSGTPILYEQYF. CDR3 nucleotide sequence: TGTGCCAGCAGACCTTCGGGGACACCGATCCTCTACGAGCAGTACTTC.

The chain links TRBV13 to TRBJ1-1; D is uncertain. Germline V lookup: CDR1 PRHDT, CDR2 FYEKMQ (reference sequence). CDR3 length equals 17 residues. Trimming shortened V by 2 bases and J by 4 bases, and 20 bases separated the two germline ends. The CDR3: CASSLRSGSERSTEAFF. The CDR3 DNA reads as TGTGCCAGCAGCTTAAGGAGCGGGTCAGAGCGGAGCACTGAAGCTTTCTTT.

This clone came up a few times. J is TRBJ2-1 and V is TRBV19, with D possibly called TRBD1 or TRBD2 (5 bases each). V dropped 7 bases and J dropped 9 bases, with 19 bases sitting between them. Germline V CDR1 and CDR2: LNHDA, SQIVND (reference sequence). The CDR3 runs to 14 residues. CDR3 sequence reads: CASTLGPGSSEQFF. The DNA for the CDR3 is TGTGCCAGTACCTTGGGACCCGGGTCGTCTGAGCAGTTCTTC.

The chain recombines TRBV4-1 with TRBJ2-5, with D possibly matching TRBD1 (6 bases). Trimming pared 3 bases from V and 3 bases from J, leaving 11 bases between. The CDR3 is made up of 14 amino acids. Germline V gene lookup returns CDR1 MGHRA and CDR2 YSYEKL. The CDR3 nucleotides are TGCGCCAGCAGCCATCTACAGGGAGAAGAGACCCAGTACTTC. Its protein is CASSHLQGEETQYF.

The rearrangement joins TRBV10-3 to TRBJ2-3, with TRBD2 matching 9 bases. CDR3 size: 16 residues. Per germline, CDR1 ENHRY and CDR2 SYGVKD. With V trimmed by 5 bases and J by 4 bases, 10 bases remained unmatched. This chain's CDR3 is CAISSTLAGDPDTQYF. In nucleotides, the CDR3 is TGTGCCATCAGTTCCACCTTAGCGGGAGACCCAGATACGCAGTATTTT.

In DNA, the CDR3 is TGTGCCACCAGTGATCGGGGGTCGGACACCGGGGAGCTGTTTTTT. Amino acid sequence: CATSDRGSDTGELFF. The chain links TRBV24-1 to TRBJ2-2; D possibly corresponds to TRBD2 (6 bases). CDR1 and CDR2 from the germline V gene are KGHDR and SFDVKD. V shed 3 bases and J shed 3 bases, with 10 bases lying between them. The CDR3 is 15 residues long.

The chain has TRBV5-6 and TRBJ2-7; 9 positions match TRBD1. Germline CDR1 reads SGHDT; CDR2 reads YYEEEE. V was clipped by 5 bases and J by 0 bases; unmatched bases: 6. The CDR3 has 15 residues. The DNA for the CDR3 is TGTGCCAGCAGACCAACAGGGGGCGACTCCTACGAGCAGTACTTC. Its protein is CASRPTGGDSYEQYF.

The chain couples TRBV5-4 to TRBJ2-7; TRBD2 matches at 10 bases. The CDR3 is made up of 17 amino acids. V dropped 3 bases and J dropped 6; count of bases not matched to a gene: 15. CDR1 is SGHNT and CDR2 is YYREEE in the germline V gene (reference sequence). CDR3 residues: CASSSRGRSSGSAEQYF. The CDR3 DNA follows: TGTGCCAGCAGCTCAAGGGGTCGATCTAGCGGGAGTGCCGAGCAGTACTTC.

The rearrangement joins TRBV2 to TRBJ2-7; 14 nucleotides match TRBD2. Germline V gene data show CDR1 as SNHLY and CDR2 as FYNNEI. With V trimmed by 8 bases and J by 0 bases, 9 bases remained unmatched. The CDR3 contains 17 residues. The CDR3 DNA reads as TGTGCCAGCCGAGGGACTAGCGGGAGATTTGGCTCCTACGAGCAGTACTTC. Protein: CASRGTSGRFGSYEQYF.

The chain joins TRBV4-1 to TRBJ1-1, with D maybe TRBD1 (6 bases). The CDR3 spans 15 residues. Between the trimmed V and J ends, which lost 1 base and 3 bases, there was a span of 12 bases. In germline, CDR1 is MGHRA, CDR2 YSYEKL. The CDR3 loop reads CASSQGWGADTEAFF. The CDR3 DNA sequence: TGCGCCAGCAGCCAAGGGTGGGGGGCCGACACTGAAGCTTTCTTT.

This chain uses TRBV7-9 with TRBJ2-1; tentatively, D is TRBD1 or TRBD2 (5 bases each). This CDR3 spans 16 amino acids. Germline CDR1 reads SEHNR; CDR2 reads FQNEAQ (reference sequence). The V end lost 1 base, the J end lost 4 bases, and 14 bases lay between the germline ends. CDR3 region: CASSLGAGRAYNEQFF. The CDR3 nucleotides read TGTGCCAGCAGCTTAGGTGCGGGCAGGGCGTACAATGAGCAGTTCTTC.

The genes are TRBV5-6 and TRBJ2-7; 7 bases fit TRBD2. The CDR3 runs to 15 residues. CDR1 is SGHDT and CDR2 is YYEEEE in the germline V gene. V lost 4 bases and J lost 3; bases outside the gene matches: 10. The CDR3 here is CASSLFRGLDYEQYF. CDR3 nucleotide sequence: TGTGCCAGCAGCCTCTTCCGCGGACTAGACTACGAGCAGTACTTC. Complete variable domain (other parts from reference TRBV5-6 and TRBJ2-7): DAGVTQSPTHLIKTRGQQVTLRCSPKSGHDTVSWYQQALGQGPQFIFQYYEEEERQRGNFPDRFSGHQFPNYSSELNVNALLLGDSALYLCASSLFRGLDYEQYFGPGTRLTVT.

The DNA of the CDR3 is TGTGCCAGCCAGACTAGCGGGGTCTACAATGAGCAGTTCTTC. Protein sequence: CASQTSGVYNEQFF. The J gene is TRBJ2-1, the V gene TRBV28, with 11 bases lining up with TRBD2. V gave up 8 bases and J gave up 3 bases; unmatched junction bases: 3. Germline lookup yields CDR1 MDHEN and CDR2 SYDVKM. The CDR3 contains 14 residues.

This chain uses TRBV7-8 with TRBJ2-1, with D maybe TRBD2 (6 bases). Germline assignment: CDR1 SGHVS and CDR2 FQNEAQ. This CDR3 has 17 residues. V lost 1 base and J 0 bases, leaving 13 bases between the germline ends. Here the CDR3 reads CASSLVNSGLSYNEQFF. CDR3 in DNA: TGTGCCAGCAGCTTAGTTAATAGCGGCCTCTCCTACAATGAGCAGTTCTTC.

The V call is TRBV18, the J call TRBJ1-1, with D possibly matching TRBD1 (5 bases). CDR1 and CDR2 (germline): KGHSH, LQKENI. The V end was cut by 3 bases, the J end by 9 bases, with 14 bases between. The CDR3 is 13 amino acids. The CDR3 is CASSPDGTQKAFF. The CDR3 coding sequence is TGTGCCAGCTCACCTGACGGGACGCAGAAAGCTTTCTTT. Looking up the rest from reference TRBV18 and TRBJ1-1 gives the full variable domain: NAGVMQNPRHLVRRRGQEARLRCSPMKGHSHVYWYRQLPEEGLKFMVYLQKENIIDESGMPKERFSAEFPKEGPSILRIQQVVRGDSAAYFCASSPDGTQKAFFGQGTRLTVV.

The chain links TRBV9 to TRBJ1-2; 12 bases map to TRBD1. The germline gives CDR1 SGDLS, CDR2 YYNGEE. The CDR3 extends over 16 amino acids. V was pared by 4 bases and J by 6 bases, with 10 bases of the junction left unmatched. CDR3 residues: CASSSSGTGGIHGYTF. The CDR3 DNA follows: TGTGCCAGCAGCTCCTCCGGGACAGGGGGCATTCATGGCTACACCTTC.

The V gene is TRBV3-1 (or the pseudogene TRBV3-2), the J gene TRBJ1-3; D is unclear. V was trimmed by 1 base and J by 4 bases, leaving 20 bases between them. Germline CDR1 and CDR2: LGHDT and YNNKEL (reference sequence). The CDR3 contains 18 residues. The CDR3 loop reads CASSQARVPRPPGNTIYF. CDR3 nucleotides: TGTGCCAGCAGCCAAGCCCGAGTACCGAGGCCCCCGGGAAACACCATATATTTT.

The V call is TRBV24-1, the J call TRBJ2-2, with TRBD1 matching 7 bases. The CDR3 is made up of 15 amino acids. Unmatched junction bases numbered 1, after V lost 4 bases and J lost 0 bases. Germline V CDR1 and CDR2: KGHDR, SFDVKD. CDR3 in DNA: TGTGCCACCAGTGACACAGGGGCGAACACCGGGGAGCTGTTTTTT. It codes for CATSDTGANTGELFF.